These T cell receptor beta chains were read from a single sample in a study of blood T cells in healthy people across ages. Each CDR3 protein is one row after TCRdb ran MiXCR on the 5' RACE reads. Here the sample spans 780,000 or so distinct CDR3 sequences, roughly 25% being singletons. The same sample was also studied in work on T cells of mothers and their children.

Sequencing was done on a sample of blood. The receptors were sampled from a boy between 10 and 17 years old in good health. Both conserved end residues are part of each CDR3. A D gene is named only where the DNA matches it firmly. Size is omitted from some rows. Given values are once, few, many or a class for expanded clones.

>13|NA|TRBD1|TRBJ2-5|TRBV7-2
TGTGCCAGCAGCGATACAGGGGGCTCGGAGCAGTACTTC
CASSDTGGSEQYF
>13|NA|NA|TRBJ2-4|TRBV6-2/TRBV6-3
TGTGCCAGCAGTTCCAGGGAAAAAAACATTCAGTACTTC
CASSSREKNIQYF
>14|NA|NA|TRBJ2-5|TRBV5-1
TGCGCCAGCAGCTTGGATAATATCCAAGAGACCCAGTACTTC
CASSLDNIQETQYF
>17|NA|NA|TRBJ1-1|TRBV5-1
TGCGCCAGCAGCTTGCTACGGGGTTTTCCGATGAACACTGAAGCTTTCTTT
CASSLLRGFPMNTEAFF
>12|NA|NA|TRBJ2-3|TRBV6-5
TGTGCCAGCACCGCAGGGACAGATACGCAGTATTTT
CASTAGTDTQYF
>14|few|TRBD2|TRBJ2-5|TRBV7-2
TGTGCCAGCAGCCACGGGGGGTTGCTAGAGACCCAGTACTTC
CASSHGGLLETQYF
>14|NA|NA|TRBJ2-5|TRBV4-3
TGCGCCAGCAGCCAAGTGACGGGCCCTCGGGAGCAGTACTTC
CASSQVTGPREQYF
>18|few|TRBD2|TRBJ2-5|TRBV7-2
TGTGCCAGCAGCTTAGTGCGTCGGGGGGGGGAGAGGATGGAGACCCAGTACTTC
CASSLVRRGGERMETQYF
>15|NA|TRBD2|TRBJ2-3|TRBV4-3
TGCGCCAGCAGCCAAGGACTAGCGGGGGTGGATACGCAGTATTTT
CASSQGLAGVDTQYF
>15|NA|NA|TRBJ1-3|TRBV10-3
TGTGCCATCAGTGACCCGGGATTCTCTGGAAACACCATATATTTT
CAISDPGFSGNTIYF
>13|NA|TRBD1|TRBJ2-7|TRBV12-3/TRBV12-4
TGTGCCAGCAGTTTCGGACAGGGGAGCGAGCAGTACTTC
CASSFGQGSEQYF
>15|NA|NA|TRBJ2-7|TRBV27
TGTGTCAGCAGTTTATCGCGGGCAGGGGGGTACGAGCAGTACTTC
CVSSLSRAGGYEQYF
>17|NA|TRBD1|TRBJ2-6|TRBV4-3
TGCGCCAGCAGCCAACAGGGGGCCTTCTCTGGGGCCAACGTCCTGACTTTC
CASSQQGAFSGANVLTF
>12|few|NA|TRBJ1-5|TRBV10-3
TGTGCCATCCGCAGGGAAGGTCAGCCCCAGCATTTT
CAIRREGQPQHF
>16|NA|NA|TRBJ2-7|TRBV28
TGTGCCAGCAGTTTCGGGGGGCTCGGGGGCCCCTACGAGCAGTACTTC
CASSFGGLGGPYEQYF
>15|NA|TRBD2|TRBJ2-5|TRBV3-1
TGTGCCAGCAGCCAAGTGAGGACTAGCGGCGGGACCCAGTACTTC
CASSQVRTSGGTQYF
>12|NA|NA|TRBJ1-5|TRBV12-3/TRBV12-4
TGTGCCAGCAGGCATGGGGATCAGCCCCAGCATTTT
CASRHGDQPQHF
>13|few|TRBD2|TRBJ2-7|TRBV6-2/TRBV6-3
TGTGCCAGCGATGCTAGCGGCCTCTACGAGCAGTACTTC
CASDASGLYEQYF
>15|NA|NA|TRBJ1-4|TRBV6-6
TGTGCCAGCTCGCTAAAACAGTTAGGGTATGAAAAACTGTTTTTT
CASSLKQLGYEKLFF
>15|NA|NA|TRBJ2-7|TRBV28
TGTGCCAGCAGTTTTGAGGGGCCCCGTTCTTACGAGCAGTACTTC
CASSFEGPRSYEQYF
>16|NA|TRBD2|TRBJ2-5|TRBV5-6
TGTGCCAGCAGCCAAGGACTAGCGGGAGTAGAAGAGACCCAGTACTTC
CASSQGLAGVEETQYF
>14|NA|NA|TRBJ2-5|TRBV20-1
TGCAGTGCTAGAGACGGCAGGGGCCATGAGACCCAGTACTTC
CSARDGRGHETQYF
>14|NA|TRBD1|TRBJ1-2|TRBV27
TGTGCCAGCAGCCTGGACAGGATGGGCTATGGCTACACCTTC
CASSLDRMGYGYTF
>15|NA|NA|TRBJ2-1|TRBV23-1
TGCGCCAGCAGTCAACGTGACAGGACCTACAATGAGCAGTTCTTC
CASSQRDRTYNEQFF
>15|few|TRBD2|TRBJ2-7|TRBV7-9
TGTGCCAGCAGCTTAATGACGGCGGGAGGCTACGAGCAGTACTTC
CASSLMTAGGYEQYF
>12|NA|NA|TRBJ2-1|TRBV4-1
TGCGCCAGTAAAGGCACCCGGGTTGAGCAGTTCTTC
CASKGTRVEQFF
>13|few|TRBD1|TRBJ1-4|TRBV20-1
TGCAGTGCTCACAGGGGGCAAGTTGAAAAACTGTTTTTT
CSAHRGQVEKLFF
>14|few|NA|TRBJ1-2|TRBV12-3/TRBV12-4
TGTGCCAGCAGTTTCGGGGAACGGGGTGCTGGCTACACCTTC
CASSFGERGAGYTF
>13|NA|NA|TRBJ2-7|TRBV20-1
TGCAGTGCTAGAACGGACCTCTCCTACGAGCAGTACTTC
CSARTDLSYEQYF
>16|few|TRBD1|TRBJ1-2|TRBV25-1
TGTGCCAGCAGTGGGGGACAGGGGGCACGGGTCTATGGCTACACCTTC
CASSGGQGARVYGYTF
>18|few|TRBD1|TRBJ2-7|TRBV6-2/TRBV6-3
TGTGCCAGCAGTTACCGTCTCTCAAAGGGGGACAGGGACTACGAGCAGTACTTC
CASSYRLSKGDRDYEQYF
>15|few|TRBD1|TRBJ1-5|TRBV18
TGTGCCAGCTCACCAGTAGAAACAGGGGTACAGCCCCAGCATTTT
CASSPVETGVQPQHF
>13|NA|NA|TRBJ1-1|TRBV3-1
TGTGCCAGCAGCCAAGAATATTCCAGGGAAGCTTTCTTT
CASSQEYSREAFF
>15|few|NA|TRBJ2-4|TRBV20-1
TGCAGTGCTCTCCTTAGGGGGACTTCCAAAAACATTCAGTACTTC
CSALLRGTSKNIQYF
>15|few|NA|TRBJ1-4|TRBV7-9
TGTGCCAGCAGCTCCCCGTCTCTTCTGCAGGAAAAACTGTTTTTT
CASSSPSLLQEKLFF
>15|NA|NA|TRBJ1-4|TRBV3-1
TGTGCCAGCAGCCCCGGGGCGCTGGCTAATGAAAAACTGTTTTTT
CASSPGALANEKLFF
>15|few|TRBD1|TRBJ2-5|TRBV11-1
TGTGCCAGCAGCTTACCCTACAACAGGGGGGAGACCCAGTACTTC
CASSLPYNRGETQYF
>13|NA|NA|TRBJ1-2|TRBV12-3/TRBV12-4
TGTGCCAGCAGCCCTATTGCGGTGACGGGCTACACCTTC
CASSPIAVTGYTF
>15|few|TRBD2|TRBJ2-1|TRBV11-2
TGTGCCAGCAGCTTAGCAGCTAGCGGGAGAAAGGAGCAGTTCTTC
CASSLAASGRKEQFF
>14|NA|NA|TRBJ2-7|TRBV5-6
TGTGCCAGCAGCTTGGGGGCTAACAGCTACGAGCAGTACTTC
CASSLGANSYEQYF
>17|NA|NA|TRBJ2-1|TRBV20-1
TGCAGTGCTATTCCTCAATTTCGGGGACCCTCCTACAATGAGCAGTTCTTC
CSAIPQFRGPSYNEQFF
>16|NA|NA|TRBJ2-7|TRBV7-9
TGTGCCAGCAGCTTAGCGCCGTCTGGACAGCTTAAGGGGCAGTACTTC
CASSLAPSGQLKGQYF
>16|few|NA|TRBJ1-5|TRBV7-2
TGTGCCAGCAGCACCCTGCCTGGGTTTTCTAATCAGCCCCAGCATTTT
CASSTLPGFSNQPQHF
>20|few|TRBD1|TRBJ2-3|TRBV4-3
TGCGCCAGCAGCCAAGGTGGGACCCAACAGGGACAGGGGATCACAGATACGCAGTATTTT
CASSQGGTQQGQGITDTQYF
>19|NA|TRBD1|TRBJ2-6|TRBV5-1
TGCGCCAGCAGCGGGCGGACAGGGGTTACTTCGGCTGGGGCCAACGTCCTGACTTTC
CASSGRTGVTSAGANVLTF
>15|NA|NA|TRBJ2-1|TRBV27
TGTGCCAGCAGGAACATATTTGGAACTTACAATGAGCAGTTCTTC
CASRNIFGTYNEQFF
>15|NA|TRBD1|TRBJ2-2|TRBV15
TGTGCCACCAGCAGTGGACAGGGGGCCACCGGGGAGCTGTTTTTT
CATSSGQGATGELFF
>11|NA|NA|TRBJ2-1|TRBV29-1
TGCAGCCTCCTCCTCAACAATGAGCAGTTCTTC
CSLLLNNEQFF
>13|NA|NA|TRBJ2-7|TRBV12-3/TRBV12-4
TGTGCCAGCAGTACGCGACAGGTCTACGAGCAGTACTTC
CASSTRQVYEQYF
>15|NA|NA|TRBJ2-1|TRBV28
TGTGCCAGCAGCCCCGGGACTTCACCCTACAATGAGCAGTTCTTC
CASSPGTSPYNEQFF
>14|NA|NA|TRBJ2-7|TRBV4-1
TGCGCCAGCAGCCAACCGGGATCGTCCTACGAGCAGTACTTC
CASSQPGSSYEQYF
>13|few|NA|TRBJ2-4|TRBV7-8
TGTGCCAGCAGCTTTGGGGCAGTCGGCATTCAGTACTTC
CASSFGAVGIQYF
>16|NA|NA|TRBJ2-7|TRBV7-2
TGTGCCAGCAGCTCCGCAAGCCAGGGTATCTCCTACGAGCAGTACTTC
CASSSASQGISYEQYF